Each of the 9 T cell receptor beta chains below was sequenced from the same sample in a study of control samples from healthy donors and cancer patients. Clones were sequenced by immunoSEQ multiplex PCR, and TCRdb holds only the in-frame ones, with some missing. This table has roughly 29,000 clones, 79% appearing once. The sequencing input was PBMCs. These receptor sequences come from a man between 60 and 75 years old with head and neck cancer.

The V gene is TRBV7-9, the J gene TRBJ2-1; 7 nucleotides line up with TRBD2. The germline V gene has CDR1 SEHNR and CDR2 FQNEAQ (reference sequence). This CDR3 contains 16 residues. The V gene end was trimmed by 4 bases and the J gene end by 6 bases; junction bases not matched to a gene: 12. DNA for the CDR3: TGTGCCAGCAGCTCTCCGGGACTAAGGATCGCCAATGAGCAGTTCTTC. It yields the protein CASSSPGLRIANEQFF.

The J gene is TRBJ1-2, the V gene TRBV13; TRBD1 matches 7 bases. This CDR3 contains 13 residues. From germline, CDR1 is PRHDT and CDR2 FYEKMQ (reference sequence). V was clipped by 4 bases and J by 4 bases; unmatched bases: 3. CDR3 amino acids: CASSSQGGYGYTF. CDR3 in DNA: TGTGCCAGCAGCTCTCAGGGGGGCTATGGCTACACCTTC.

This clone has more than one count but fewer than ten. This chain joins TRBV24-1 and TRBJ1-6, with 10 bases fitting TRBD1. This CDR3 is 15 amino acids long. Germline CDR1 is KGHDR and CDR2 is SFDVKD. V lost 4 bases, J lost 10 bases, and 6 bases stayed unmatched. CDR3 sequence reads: CATSDPTGGRSPLHF. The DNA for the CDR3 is TGTGCCACCAGTGACCCGACAGGGGGCCGATCACCCCTCCACTTT.

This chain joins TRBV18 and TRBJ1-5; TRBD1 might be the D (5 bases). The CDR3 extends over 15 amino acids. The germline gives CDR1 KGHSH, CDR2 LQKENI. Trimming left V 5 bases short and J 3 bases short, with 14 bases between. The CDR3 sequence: CASSNLDSNNQPQHF. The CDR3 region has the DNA TGTGCCAGCTCAAACCTTGACAGCAACAATCAGCCCCAGCATTTT.

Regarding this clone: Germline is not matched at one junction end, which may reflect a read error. The CDR3 DNA reads TGTGCTAGCAGCTTAGGGGGGTGGCAAGAGACCCAGTACTTC. Its translation: CASSLGGWQETQYF. The chain uses TRBV7-7 and TRBJ2-5; D is tentatively TRBD1 or TRBD2 (6 bases each). CDR1 and CDR2 (germline): SSHAT, FNYEAQ (reference sequence). The CDR3 is 14 residues long.

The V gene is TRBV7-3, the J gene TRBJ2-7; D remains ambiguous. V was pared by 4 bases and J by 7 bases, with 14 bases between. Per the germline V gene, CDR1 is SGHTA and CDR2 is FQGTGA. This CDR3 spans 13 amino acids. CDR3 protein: CASSSDPTEEQYF. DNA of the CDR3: TGTGCCAGCAGCTCCGATCCTACGGAGGAGCAGTACTTC.

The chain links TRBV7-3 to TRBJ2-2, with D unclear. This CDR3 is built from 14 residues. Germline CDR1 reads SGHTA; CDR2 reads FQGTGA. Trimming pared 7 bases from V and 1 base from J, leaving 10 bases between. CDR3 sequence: CASKARENTGELFF. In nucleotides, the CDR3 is TGTGCCAGCAAGGCCCGAGAGAACACCGGGGAGCTGTTTTTT.

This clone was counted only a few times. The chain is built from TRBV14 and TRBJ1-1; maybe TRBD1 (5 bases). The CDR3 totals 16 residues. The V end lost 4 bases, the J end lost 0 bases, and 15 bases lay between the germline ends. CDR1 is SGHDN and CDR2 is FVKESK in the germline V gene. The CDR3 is CASSPPGPAMNTEAFF. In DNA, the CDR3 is TGTGCCAGCAGCCCCCCAGGGCCGGCTATGAACACTGAAGCTTTCTTT. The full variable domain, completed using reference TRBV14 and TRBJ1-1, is EAGVTQFPSHSVIEKGQTVTLRCDPISGHDNLYWYRRVMGKEIKFLLHFVKESKQDESGMPNNRFLAERTGGTYSTLKVQPAELEDSGVYFCASSPPGPAMNTEAFFGQGTRLTVV.

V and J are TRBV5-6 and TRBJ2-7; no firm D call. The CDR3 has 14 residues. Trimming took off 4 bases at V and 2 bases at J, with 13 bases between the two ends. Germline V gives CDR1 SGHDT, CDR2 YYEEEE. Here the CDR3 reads CASSLRTGTYEQYF. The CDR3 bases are TGTGCCAGCAGCCTCCGGACGGGTACCTACGAGCAGTACTTC. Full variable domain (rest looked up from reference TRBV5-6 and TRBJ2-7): DAGVTQSPTHLIKTRGQQVTLRCSPKSGHDTVSWYQQALGQGPQFIFQYYEEEERQRGNFPDRFSGHQFPNYSSELNVNALLLGDSALYLCASSLRTGTYEQYFGPGTRLTVT.